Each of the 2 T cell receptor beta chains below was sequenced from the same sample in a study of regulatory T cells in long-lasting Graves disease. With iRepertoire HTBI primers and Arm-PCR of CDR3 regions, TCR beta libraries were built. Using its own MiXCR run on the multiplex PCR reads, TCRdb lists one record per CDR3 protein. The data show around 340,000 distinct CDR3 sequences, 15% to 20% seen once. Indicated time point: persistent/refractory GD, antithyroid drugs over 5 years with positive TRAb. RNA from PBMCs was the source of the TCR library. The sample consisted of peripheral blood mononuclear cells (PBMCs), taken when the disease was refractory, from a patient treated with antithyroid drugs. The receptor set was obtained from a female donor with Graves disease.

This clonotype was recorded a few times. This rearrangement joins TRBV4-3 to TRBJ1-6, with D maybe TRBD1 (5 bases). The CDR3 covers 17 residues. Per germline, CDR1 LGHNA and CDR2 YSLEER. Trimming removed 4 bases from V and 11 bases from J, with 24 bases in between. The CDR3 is CASSLSDPGLTMTPLHF. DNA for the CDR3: TGCGCCAGCAGCCTTTCAGACCCGGGACTAACGATGACACCCCTCCACTTT.

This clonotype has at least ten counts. The CDR3 bases are TGTGCCAGCAGCTTAGCTGGGAGCGCCACCGGGGAGCTGTTTTTT. Protein: CASSLAGSATGELFF. The rearrangement links TRBV7-6 to TRBJ2-2; D is possibly TRBD2 (5 bases). Per the germline V gene, CDR1 is SGHVS and CDR2 is FNYEAQ. The length of the CDR3 is 15 residues. V lost 0 bases and J 4 bases, leaving 9 bases between the germline ends.